A selection of T cell receptor beta chains follows, all from one sample in a study of blood T cell repertoires in COVID-19. Repertoires were generated with immunoSEQ multiplex PCR, while TCRdb's copy carries only in-frame clones and drops some. The sample contains roughly 200,000 clones, 65% to 85% of which appear only once. Source material: PBMCs or T cells enriched from blood (not recorded which). Receptors originate from a woman in her 30s who had been exposed to COVID-19. The CDR3 runs from the conserved cysteine through the conserved F or W. A D gene is named only where the DNA matches it firmly. Not all rows give a size; the values are once, few, many and, for expanded clones, a class.

TRBV4-3	NA	NA	TRBJ2-2	CASSQVLELNTGELFF	TGCGCCAGCAGCCAAGTATTGGAGCTGAACACCGGGGAGCTGTTTTTT
TRBV18	TRBD2	NA	TRBJ2-2	CASSPGLAENTGELFF	TGTGCCAGCTCACCAGGTCTAGCGGAAAACACCGGGGAGCTGTTTTTT
TRBV3-1/TRBV3-2	TRBD1	NA	TRBJ1-2	CASSRQGASYGYTF	TGTGCCAGCAGCCGACAGGGGGCGAGCTATGGCTACACCTTC
TRBV7-9	TRBD1	NA	TRBJ1-3	CAKDSIGDRDPGNTIYF	TGTGCCAAAGATTCTATAGGGGACAGGGATCCTGGAAACACCATATATTTT
TRBV27	TRBD1	NA	TRBJ1-1	CASYLTGGNTEAFF	TGTGCCAGCTATCTCACAGGGGGCAACACTGAAGCTTTCTTT
TRBV27	NA	NA	TRBJ1-2	CASSPLQNFYFTANYGYTF	TGTGCCAGCAGTCCCTTACAGAACTTTTACTTCACAGCTAACTATGGCTACACCTTC
TRBV19	TRBD1	NA	TRBJ1-6	CASSEDRWRSDSPLHF	TGTGCCAGTAGTGAGGACAGGTGGCGTTCCGATTCACCCCTCCACTTT
TRBV7-2	TRBD2	few	TRBJ2-7	CASSFSQDQRGGLVEQYF	TGTGCCAGCAGCTTTTCTCAAGACCAGCGGGGGGGCCTCGTCGAGCAGTACTTC
TRBV5-4	TRBD2	NA	TRBJ2-5	CASSLTRAGGMGHWTQYF	TGTGCCAGCAGCTTGACAAGAGCGGGGGGGATGGGGCATTGGACCCAGTACTTC
TRBV9	TRBD2	NA	TRBJ2-1	CASSPSGDYNEQFF	TGTGCCAGCAGCCCCAGCGGGGACTACAATGAGCAGTTCTTC
TRBV10-1	NA	NA	TRBJ2-2	CASSRGGELFF	TGCGCCAGCAGTCGAGGCGGGGAGCTGTTTTTT
TRBV12-3/TRBV12-4	NA	NA	TRBJ1-2	CASSSDYGYTF	TGTGCCAGCAGTTCCGACTATGGCTACACCTTC
TRBV6-1	NA	once	TRBJ1-2	CASSETGYGYTF	TGTGCCAGCAGTGAGACGGGTTATGGCTACACCTTC
TRBV5-1	TRBD2	NA	TRBJ2-1	CASSFLPGTSGGSEQFF	TGCGCCAGCAGCTTTCTTCCAGGGACTAGCGGGGGGTCTGAGCAGTTCTTC
TRBV7-3	NA	few	TRBJ1-6	CASSFGQYNSPLHF	TGTGCCAGCAGCTTCGGACAGTATAATTCACCCCTCCACTTT
TRBV2	NA	NA	TRBJ2-5	CASSIRTEQETQYF	TGTGCCAGCAGTATCCGGACAGAGCAAGAGACCCAGTACTTC
TRBV7-2	NA	NA	TRBJ1-4	CASSQTSSNEKLFF	TGTGCCAGCAGCCAAACAAGTTCTAATGAAAAACTGTTTTTT